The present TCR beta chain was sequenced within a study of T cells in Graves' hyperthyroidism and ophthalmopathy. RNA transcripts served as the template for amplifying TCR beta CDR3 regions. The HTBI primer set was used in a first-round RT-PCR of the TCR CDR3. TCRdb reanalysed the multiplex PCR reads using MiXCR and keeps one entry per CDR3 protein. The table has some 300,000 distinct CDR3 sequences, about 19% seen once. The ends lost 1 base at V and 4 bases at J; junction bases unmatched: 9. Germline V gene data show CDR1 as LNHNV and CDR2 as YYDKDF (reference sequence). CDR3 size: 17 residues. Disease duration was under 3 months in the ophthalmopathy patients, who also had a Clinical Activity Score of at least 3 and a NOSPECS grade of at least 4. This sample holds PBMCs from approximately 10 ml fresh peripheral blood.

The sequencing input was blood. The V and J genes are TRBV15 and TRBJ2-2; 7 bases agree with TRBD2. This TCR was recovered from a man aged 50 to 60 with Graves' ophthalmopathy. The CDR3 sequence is CATSRASGTTPTGELFF. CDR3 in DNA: TGTGCCACCAGCAGAGCGTCCGGGACTACCCCCACCGGGGAGCTGTTTTTT.